These 19 T cell receptor beta chains were sequenced from one sample in a study of Ad26.COV2.S vaccination and SARS-CoV-2 variants. The sample's treatment: some 19 received Ad26.COV2.S at low or high dose, single or two shots; roughly five received placebo; per-sample allocation not given. Sampling took place 63 days after the first vaccine or placebo injection. The assay was immunoSEQ multiplex PCR, and TCRdb's table has in-frame clones only and misses some. The profile shows roughly 410,000 clones, about four fifths of them singletons. The material sequenced was peripheral blood, taken in a trial of Ad26.COV2.S vaccine versus placebo. Source of these receptors: a person aged 18-60 years who received the Ad26.COV2.S COVID-19 vaccine or a placebo.

The CDR3 spells CASSDPYGYTF. Here the CDR3 DNA reads TGTGCCAGCAGTGACCCCTATGGCTACACCTTC. The V gene is TRBV6-1, the J gene TRBJ1-2; D uncertain. The CDR3 is 11 residues long. Germline V gives CDR1 MNHNS, CDR2 SASEGT. The V end lost 3 bases, the J end lost 4 bases, and 3 bases lay between the germline ends.

With regard to this clone: The sample carries other DNA sequences with the same CDR3. V usage is TRBV7-3 and J usage is TRBJ2-5; TRBD1 might be the D (6 bases). The germline V gene encodes CDR1 SGHTA and CDR2 FQGTGA. This CDR3 is 14 amino acids long. The V gene lost 5 bases and the J gene lost 1 base, with 11 bases spanning the gap. The CDR3 coding sequence is TGTGCCAGCAGCCCGACAGGTCTCCAAGAGACCCAGTACTTC. This translates into CASSPTGLQETQYF.

This clone was seen a handful of times. The V call is TRBV12-3 or TRBV12-4, the J call TRBJ2-7; TRBD1 matches 8 bases. The CDR3 length is 13 residues. V was pared by 6 bases and J by 5 bases, with 6 bases of the junction left unmatched. CDR3 sequence (DNA): TGTGCCAGCAGACGACAGGGGCCCGACGAGCAGTACTTC. Protein: CASRRQGPDEQYF.

The CDR3: CASEQGAVSDTQYF. The CDR3 nucleotides are TGCGCCAGCGAACAGGGGGCAGTTTCAGATACGCAGTATTTT. The rearrangement joins TRBV5-1 to TRBJ2-3; TRBD1 matches at 9 bases. Trimming took 7 bases from V and 4 from J; bases not matched to a gene: 7. CDR1 and CDR2 from the germline V gene are SGHRS and YFSETQ. The CDR3 has 14 amino acids.

This clone was seen at least ten times. The chain uses TRBV7-6 and TRBJ2-7, with unresolved D. Trimming removed 1 base at V and 4 bases at J, with 8 bases between. The CDR3 has 13 amino acids. CDR1 is SGHVS and CDR2 is FNYEAQ in the germline V gene. This CDR3 reads CASSLGSGYEQYF. CDR3 nucleotide sequence: TGTGCCAGCAGCTTAGGAAGTGGTTACGAGCAGTACTTC.

This chain uses TRBV5-5 with TRBJ1-2; 9 positions match TRBD1. The germline V gene encodes CDR1 SGHKS and CDR2 YYEKEE (reference sequence). V shed 3 bases, J shed 4 bases, and the junction held 4 bases outside the gene matches. There are 14 residues in the CDR3. The CDR3 nucleotides are TGTGCCAGCAGCTGGACAGGGGCCGGCTATGGCTACACCTTC. The encoded protein is CASSWTGAGYGYTF.

This sequence joins TRBV7-2 and TRBJ2-1, with TRBD2 matching over 7 bases. J gave up 2 bases and V 5 bases, and 6 bases lay outside the gene matches. Germline CDR1 SGHTA, CDR2 FQGNSA. This CDR3 contains 15 residues. The CDR3 spells CASSPGGAAYNEQFF. In DNA form, the CDR3 reads TGTGCCAGCAGCCCGGGGGGTGCGGCCTACAATGAGCAGTTCTTC.

The chain joins TRBV5-6 to TRBJ1-2; D remains unclear. Germline CDR1 is SGHDT and CDR2 is YYEEEE. The CDR3 loop spans 12 amino acids. V lost 0 bases and J 4 bases, leaving 4 bases between the germline ends. The CDR3 region is CASSLGPYGYTF. CDR3 DNA: TGTGCCAGCAGCTTGGGACCCTATGGCTACACCTTC.

CDR3 DNA sequence: TGTGCCAGCAGCCAAGTCTGCGGCTCCTACAATGAGCAGTTCTTC. Protein product: CASSQVCGSYNEQFF. This chain uses TRBV4-2 with TRBJ2-1; the D is unclear. This CDR3 has 15 amino acids. The germline gives CDR1 LGHNA, CDR2 YNFKEQ. The germline V and J ends were trimmed by 1 base and 0 bases, with 7 bases remaining between them.

The sample holds a few counts of this clone. V gene TRBV9 combines with J gene TRBJ1-5; D remains ambiguous. The CDR3 spans 13 residues. V was pared by 3 bases and J by 6 bases, with 10 bases between. CDR1 SGDLS and CDR2 YYNGEE come from the germline V gene. CDR3 amino acids: CASSATPGQPQHF. The CDR3 nucleotides read TGTGCCAGCAGCGCCACACCGGGTCAGCCCCAGCATTTT.

This chain joins TRBV7-9 and TRBJ2-1, with TRBD2 identical over 10 bases. CDR3 length equals 18 residues. Germline CDR1 and CDR2: SEHNR and FQNEAQ (reference sequence). Germline trimming cut 4 bases from V and 0 bases from J; bases unmatched to any gene: 9. The DNA of the CDR3 is TGTGCCAGCAGCTCCCTGCGAACTAGCGGGACCTCCTACAATGAGCAGTTCTTC. Protein product: CASSSLRTSGTSYNEQFF.

The chain is built from TRBV7-3 and TRBJ2-3; tentatively, D is TRBD2 (7 bases). V was clipped by 4 bases and J by 6 bases, with 14 bases between them. The CDR3 is made up of 14 amino acids. Germline CDR1 is SGHTA and CDR2 is FQGTGA. In DNA, the CDR3 is TGTGCCAGCAGCTCCCTTCCGGGGGGCGATACGCAGTATTTT. It specifies CASSSLPGGDTQYF.

V gene TRBV11-2 combines with J gene TRBJ2-5; D gene uncertain. V lost 1 base and J 1 base, leaving 1 base between the germline ends. In germline, CDR1 is SGHAT, CDR2 FQNNGV. The length of the CDR3 is 12 residues. In nucleotides, the CDR3 is TGTGCCAGCAGCTTAGTCCAAGAGACCCAGTACTTC. It translates to CASSLVQETQYF.

The chain couples TRBV30 to TRBJ2-7; D is perhaps TRBD1 (5 bases). CDR1 is GTSNPN, CDR2 SVGIG, per germline (reference sequence). The CDR3 covers 13 residues. The V and J ends lost 8 bases and 4 bases respectively, with 18 bases between them. Here the CDR3 reads CAASGATPYEQYF. The CDR3 bases are TGTGCCGCTAGTGGGGCCACCCCTTACGAGCAGTACTTC.

CDR3 residues: CASSPSGANYGYTF. The CDR3 DNA is TGTGCCAGCAGCCCCTCGGGGGCCAACTATGGCTACACCTTC. J is TRBJ1-2 and V is TRBV7-2; the D gene is possibly TRBD1 (6 bases). The CDR3 is made up of 14 amino acids. Trimming cost V 5 bases and J 2 bases, with 12 bases left between them. Germline V gives CDR1 SGHTA, CDR2 FQGNSA.

This clone appeared a single time. The genes are TRBV12-5 and TRBJ2-7, with 8 bases that match TRBD1. Looked up from germline, CDR1 is LGHNT and CDR2 is FRNRAP. The CDR3 is 17 residues long. Losses at the gene ends were 4 bases for V and 6 bases for J; bases not matched to a gene: 17. CDR3: CASGSRGKSGTGLEQYF. CDR3 bases: TGTGCTAGTGGTTCGCGGGGAAAGTCCGGGACAGGCCTCGAGCAGTACTTC.

This clone came up a few times. This chain uses TRBV2 with TRBJ2-2; 9 bases align to TRBD1. The CDR3 has 14 amino acids. Germline CDR1 reads SNHLY; CDR2 reads FYNNEI. The trim removed 6 bases at V and 3 bases at J, leaving 2 bases unmatched. CDR3 amino acids: CASRRDRDTGELFF. CDR3 nucleotides: TGTGCCAGCAGGAGGGACAGGGACACCGGGGAGCTGTTTTTT.

V is TRBV11-2 and J is TRBJ2-7; tentatively, D is TRBD1 (8 bases). In germline, CDR1 is SGHAT, CDR2 FQNNGV. CDR3 size: 15 residues. With 4 bases removed from V and 5 bases from J, the gap between germline ends came to 18 bases. The CDR3 reads CASSCTGGGLDEQYF. DNA of the CDR3: TGTGCCAGCAGCTGCACAGGGGGGGGCCTGGACGAGCAGTACTTC.

This clone was detected only once. The chain couples TRBV19 to TRBJ1-2, with D perhaps matching TRBD1 (5 bases). The CDR3 covers 12 residues. Per the germline V gene, CDR1 is LNHDA and CDR2 is SQIVND (reference sequence). Trimming removed 1 base from V and 7 bases from J, with 7 bases in between. This chain's CDR3 is CASSIGGAGYTF. The CDR3 DNA sequence: TGTGCCAGTAGTATAGGGGGCGCTGGCTACACCTTC.